The present entry profiles one T cell receptor beta chain with its context. The V gene lost 1 base and the J gene lost 4 bases, with 7 bases spanning the gap. Looked up from germline, CDR1 is SGHDN and CDR2 is FVKESK. This CDR3 has 13 amino acids. The data were obtained in a study of blood T cell repertoires in COVID-19. Data came from immunoSEQ multiplex PCR; TCRdb stores just in-frame clones and leaves some out. The profile covers roughly 120,000 clones, with about 90% appearing a single time and 25% to 30% taken by the ten largest. The receptor comes from a woman in her 70s with acute or convalescent COVID-19. Sequencing was performed on peripheral blood. The chain combines TRBV14 with TRBJ1-1, with D uncertain. CDR3 residues: CASSQGWLTEAFF. The CDR3 nucleotides read TGTGCCAGCAGCCAAGGATGGCTCACTGAAGCTTTCTTT.